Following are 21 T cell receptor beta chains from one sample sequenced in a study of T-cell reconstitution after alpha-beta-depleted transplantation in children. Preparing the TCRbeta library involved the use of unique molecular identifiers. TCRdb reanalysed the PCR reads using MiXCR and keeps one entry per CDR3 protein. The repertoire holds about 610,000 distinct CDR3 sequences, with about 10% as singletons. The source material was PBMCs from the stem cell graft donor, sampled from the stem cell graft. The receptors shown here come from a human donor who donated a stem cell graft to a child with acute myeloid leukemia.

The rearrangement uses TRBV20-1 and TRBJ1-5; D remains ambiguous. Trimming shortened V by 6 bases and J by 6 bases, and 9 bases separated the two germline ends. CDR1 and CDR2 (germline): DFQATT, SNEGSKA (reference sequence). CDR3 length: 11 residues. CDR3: CSAGRSQPQHF. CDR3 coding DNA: TGCAGTGCAGGGCGAAGTCAGCCCCAGCATTTT.

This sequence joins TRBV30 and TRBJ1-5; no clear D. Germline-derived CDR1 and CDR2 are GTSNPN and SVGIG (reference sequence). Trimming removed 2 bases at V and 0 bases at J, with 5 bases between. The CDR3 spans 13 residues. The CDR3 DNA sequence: TGTGCCTGGAGTAGGGATAGCAATCAGCCCCAGCATTTT. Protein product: CAWSRDSNQPQHF.

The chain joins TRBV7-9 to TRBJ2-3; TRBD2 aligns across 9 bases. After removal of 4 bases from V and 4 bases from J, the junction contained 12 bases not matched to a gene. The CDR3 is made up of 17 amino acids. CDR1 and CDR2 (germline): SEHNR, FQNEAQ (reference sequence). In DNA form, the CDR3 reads TGTGCCAGCAGCTCCCTTTCGGTAGCGGGAGCCCCAGATACGCAGTATTTT. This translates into CASSSLSVAGAPDTQYF.

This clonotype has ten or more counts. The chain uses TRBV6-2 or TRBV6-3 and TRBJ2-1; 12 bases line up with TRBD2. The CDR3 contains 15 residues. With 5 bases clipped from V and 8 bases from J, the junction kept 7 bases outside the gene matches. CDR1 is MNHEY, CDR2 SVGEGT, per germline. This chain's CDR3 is CASSSWTSGMDEQFF. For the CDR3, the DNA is TGTGCCAGCAGTAGCTGGACTAGCGGGATGGATGAGCAGTTCTTC.

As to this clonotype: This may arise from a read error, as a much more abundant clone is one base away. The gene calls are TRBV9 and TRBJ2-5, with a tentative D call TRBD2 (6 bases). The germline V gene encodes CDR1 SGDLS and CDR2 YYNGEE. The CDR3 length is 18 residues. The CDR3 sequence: CGSSVGGGGGVPPETQYF. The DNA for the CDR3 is TGTGGCAGCAGCGTAGGAGGAGGCGGCGGGGTCCCACCAGAGACCCAGTACTTC.

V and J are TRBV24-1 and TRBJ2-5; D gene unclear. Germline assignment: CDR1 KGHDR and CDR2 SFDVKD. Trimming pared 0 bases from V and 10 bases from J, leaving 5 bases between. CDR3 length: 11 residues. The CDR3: CATSDLSFQYF. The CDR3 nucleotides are TGTGCCACCAGTGATTTGTCTTTCCAGTACTTC.

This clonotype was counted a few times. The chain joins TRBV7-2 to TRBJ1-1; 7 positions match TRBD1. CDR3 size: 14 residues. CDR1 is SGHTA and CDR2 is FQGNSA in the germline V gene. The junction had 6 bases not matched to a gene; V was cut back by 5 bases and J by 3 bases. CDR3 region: CASSRDQGDTEAFF. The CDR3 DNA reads TGTGCCAGCAGCCGGGATCAGGGGGACACTGAAGCTTTCTTT.

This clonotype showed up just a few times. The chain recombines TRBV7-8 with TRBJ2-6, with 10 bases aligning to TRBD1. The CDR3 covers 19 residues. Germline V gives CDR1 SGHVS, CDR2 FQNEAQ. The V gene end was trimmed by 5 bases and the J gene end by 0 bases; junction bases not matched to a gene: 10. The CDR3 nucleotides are TGTGCCAGCAGCCGGGGAAGGACAGGGGGATCCTCTGGGGCCAACGTCCTGACTTTC. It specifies CASSRGRTGGSSGANVLTF. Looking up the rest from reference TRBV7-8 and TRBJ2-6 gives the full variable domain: GAGVSQSPRYKVAKRGQDVALRCDPISGHVSLFWYQQALGQGPEFLTYFQNEAQLDKSGLPSDRFFAERPEGSVSTLKIQRTQQEDSAVYLCASSRGRTGGSSGANVLTFGAGSRLTVL.

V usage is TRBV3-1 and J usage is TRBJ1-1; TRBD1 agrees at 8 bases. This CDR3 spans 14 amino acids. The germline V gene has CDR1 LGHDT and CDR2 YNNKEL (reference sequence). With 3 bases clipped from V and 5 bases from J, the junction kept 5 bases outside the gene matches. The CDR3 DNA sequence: TGTGCCAGCAGCCAGGCAGGGGGCCTGACTGAAGCTTTCTTT. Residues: CASSQAGGLTEAFF. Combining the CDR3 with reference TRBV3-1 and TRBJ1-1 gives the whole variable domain DTAVSQTPKYLVTQMGNDKSIKCEQNLGHDTMYWYKQDSKKFLKIMFSYNNKELIINETVPNRFSPKSPDKAHLNLHINSLELGDSAVYFCASSQAGGLTEAFFGQGTRLTVV.

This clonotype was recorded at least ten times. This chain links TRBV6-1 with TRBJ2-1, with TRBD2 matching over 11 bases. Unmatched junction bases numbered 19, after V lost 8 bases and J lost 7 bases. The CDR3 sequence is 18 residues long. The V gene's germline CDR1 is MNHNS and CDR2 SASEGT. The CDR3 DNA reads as TGTGCCAGCTTAAGGGGGCAAGGTAGCGGGAGGGCCTCAAATGAGCAGTTCTTC. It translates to CASLRGQGSGRASNEQFF.

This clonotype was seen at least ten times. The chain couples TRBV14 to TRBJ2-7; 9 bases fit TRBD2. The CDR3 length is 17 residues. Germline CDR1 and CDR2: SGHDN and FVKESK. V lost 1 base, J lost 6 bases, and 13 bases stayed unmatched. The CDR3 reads CASSQVVLAGSTLEQYF. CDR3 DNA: TGTGCCAGCAGCCAAGTTGTGCTAGCGGGGTCCACTCTCGAGCAGTACTTC.

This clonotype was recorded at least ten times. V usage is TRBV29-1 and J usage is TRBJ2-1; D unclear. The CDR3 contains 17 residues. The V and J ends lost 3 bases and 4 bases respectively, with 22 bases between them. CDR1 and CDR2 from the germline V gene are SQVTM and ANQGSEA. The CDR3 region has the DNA TGCAGCGTTGAGGGGAAGTTACTGCAAGCCCCATACAATGAGCAGTTCTTC. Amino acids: CSVEGKLLQAPYNEQFF.

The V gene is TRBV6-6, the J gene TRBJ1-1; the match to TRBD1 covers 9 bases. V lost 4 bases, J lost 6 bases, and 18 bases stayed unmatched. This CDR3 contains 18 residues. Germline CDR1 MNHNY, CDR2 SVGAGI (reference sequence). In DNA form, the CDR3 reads TGTGCCAGCAGTTCCGGACCAACAGGGGGCGCGTTTTTAGCTGAAGCTTTCTTT. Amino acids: CASSSGPTGGAFLAEAFF.

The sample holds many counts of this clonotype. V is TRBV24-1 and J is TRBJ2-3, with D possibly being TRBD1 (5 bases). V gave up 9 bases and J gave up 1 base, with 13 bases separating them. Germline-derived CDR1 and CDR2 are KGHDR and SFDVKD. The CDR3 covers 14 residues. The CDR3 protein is CATQGEDRTDTQYF. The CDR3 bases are TGTGCCACCCAGGGTGAGGACCGCACAGATACGCAGTATTTT.

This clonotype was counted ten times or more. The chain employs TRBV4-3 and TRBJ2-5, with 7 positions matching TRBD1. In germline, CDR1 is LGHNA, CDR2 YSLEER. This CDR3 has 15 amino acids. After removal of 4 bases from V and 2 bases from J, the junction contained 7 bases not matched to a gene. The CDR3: CASSRTMDRQETQYF. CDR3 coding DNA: TGCGCCAGCAGCCGCACCATGGACAGGCAAGAGACCCAGTACTTC.

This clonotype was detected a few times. CDR3 in amino acids: CASSLVAAKGSRETQYF. CDR3 in DNA: TGTGCCAGCAGCTTGGTTGCAGCCAAAGGGTCTAGAGAGACCCAGTACTTC. The chain recombines TRBV5-6 with TRBJ2-5; the D is unclear. The V end was cut by 0 bases, the J end by 4 bases, with 19 bases between. The CDR3 consists of 17 residues. Germline assignment: CDR1 SGHDT and CDR2 YYEEEE. Full variable domain (missing parts from reference TRBV5-6 and TRBJ2-5): DAGVTQSPTHLIKTRGQQVTLRCSPKSGHDTVSWYQQALGQGPQFIFQYYEEEERQRGNFPDRFSGHQFPNYSSELNVNALLLGDSALYLCASSLVAAKGSRETQYFGPGTRLLVL.

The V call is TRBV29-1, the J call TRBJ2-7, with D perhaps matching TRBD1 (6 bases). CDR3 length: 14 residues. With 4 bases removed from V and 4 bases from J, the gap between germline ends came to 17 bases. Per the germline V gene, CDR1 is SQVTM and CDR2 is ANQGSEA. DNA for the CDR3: TGCAGCGTTGTCGGTCAGGGGTTCCCTTACGAGCAGTACTTC. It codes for CSVVGQGFPYEQYF.

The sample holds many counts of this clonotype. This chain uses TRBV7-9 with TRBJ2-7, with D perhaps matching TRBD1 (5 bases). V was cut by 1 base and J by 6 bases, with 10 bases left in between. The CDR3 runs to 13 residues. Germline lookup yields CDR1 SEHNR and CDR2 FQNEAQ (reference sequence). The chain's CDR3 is CASSLDTTGEQYF. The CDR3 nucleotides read TGTGCCAGCAGCTTAGACACTACAGGCGAGCAGTACTTC.

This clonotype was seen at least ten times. The CDR3 loop is CASSSMANRGEQFF. CDR3 coding DNA: TGTGCCAGCAGTTCCATGGCAAACAGGGGTGAGCAGTTCTTC. The chain joins TRBV6-5 to TRBJ2-1; 7 positions agree with TRBD1. Per germline, CDR1 MNHEY and CDR2 SVGAGI. Losses at the gene ends were 4 bases for V and 9 bases for J; bases not matched to a gene: 9. The CDR3 length is 14 residues.

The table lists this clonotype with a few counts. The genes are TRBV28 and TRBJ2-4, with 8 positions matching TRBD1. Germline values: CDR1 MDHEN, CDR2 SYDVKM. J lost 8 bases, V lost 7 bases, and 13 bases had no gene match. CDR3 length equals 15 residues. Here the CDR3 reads CASTETGQGNYIQYF. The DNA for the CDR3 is TGTGCCAGCACTGAAACCGGACAGGGAAACTACATTCAGTACTTC. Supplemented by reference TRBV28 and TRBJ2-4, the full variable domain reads DVKVTQSSRYLVKRTGEKVFLECVQDMDHENMFWYRQDPGLGLRLIYFSYDVKMKEKGDIPEGYSVSREKKERFSLILESASTNQTSMYLCASTETGQGNYIQYFGAGTRLSVL.

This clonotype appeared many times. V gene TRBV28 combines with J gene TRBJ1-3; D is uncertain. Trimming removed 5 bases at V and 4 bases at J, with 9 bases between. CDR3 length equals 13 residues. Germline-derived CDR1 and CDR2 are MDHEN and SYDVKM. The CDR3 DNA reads TGTGCCAGCAGTGAGGTGCAAGGAAACACCATATATTTT. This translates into CASSEVQGNTIYF.